Listed here are 20 T cell receptor beta chains from one sample, sequenced in a study of response to subunit inactivated influenza vaccine. TCRdb re-derived calls from the RT-PCR reads in MiXCR, one entry per CDR3 protein. The table lists roughly 780,000 distinct CDR3 sequences, approximately 18% of them singletons. The sequenced sample was PBMCs from blood, obtained approximately 5 days after vaccination. Receptors originate from a man aged 50-59 years who received an inactivated influenza vaccine.

V usage is TRBV6-1 and J usage is TRBJ2-1; TRBD1 aligns across 10 bases. V gave up 4 bases and J gave up 1 base; unmatched junction bases: 7. CDR1 and CDR2 from the germline V gene are MNHNS and SASEGT. CDR3 size: 17 residues. CDR3 residues: CASSVTGTGDSYNEQFF. CDR3 DNA sequence: TGTGCCAGCAGTGTCACCGGGACAGGGGATTCCTACAATGAGCAGTTCTTC.

J is TRBJ2-4 and V is TRBV20-1; possibly TRBD1 for D (5 bases). The CDR3 has 15 residues. Germline CDR1 DFQATT, CDR2 SNEGSKA (reference sequence). Between the trimmed V and J ends, which lost 6 bases and 0 bases, there was a span of 15 bases. The CDR3, as DNA: TGCAGTGCCCCCGCGACAGCGCTAGCCAAAAACATTCAGTACTTC. Its protein is CSAPATALAKNIQYF.

The chain carries TRBV20-1 and TRBJ1-2; 8 bases are shared with TRBD1. Losses at the gene ends were 3 bases for V and 6 bases for J; bases not matched to a gene: 3. Germline CDR1 is DFQATT and CDR2 is SNEGSKA (reference sequence). The CDR3 length is 12 residues. The CDR3 here is CSARDREHGYTF. The CDR3 nucleotides read TGCAGTGCTAGGGACAGGGAACATGGCTACACCTTC.

The sample holds a few counts of this clonotype. This chain uses TRBV5-1 with TRBJ1-6; tentatively, D is TRBD1 (5 bases). V shed 2 bases and J shed 8 bases, with 20 bases lying between them. CDR3 length equals 17 residues. Germline V gene lookup returns CDR1 SGHRS and CDR2 YFSETQ. DNA of the CDR3: TGCGCCAGCAGCTTTCGGGGCTTAAGAAGAGAGGATTCACCCCTCCACTTT. Encoded protein: CASSFRGLRREDSPLHF.

This chain uses TRBV20-1 with TRBJ2-3, with 11 positions matching TRBD2. The CDR3 extends over 14 amino acids. V gave up 3 bases and J gave up 7 bases; unmatched junction bases: 6. Germline loops: CDR1 DFQATT, CDR2 SNEGSKA (reference sequence). In DNA, the CDR3 is TGCAGTGCTAGTATAGCGGGGGGGCCGAATACGCAGTATTTT. It yields the protein CSASIAGGPNTQYF.

This clonotype was detected a few times. The CDR3 loop is CASSVIAGATYEQFF. The CDR3 region has the DNA TGTGCCAGCAGCGTGATAGCGGGAGCCACCTATGAGCAGTTCTTC. The V and J genes are TRBV9 and TRBJ2-1; 9 bases are a match to TRBD2. Germline CDR1 reads SGDLS; CDR2 reads YYNGEE. The CDR3 spans 15 residues. V gave up 2 bases and J gave up 8 bases; unmatched junction bases: 8.

The genes are TRBV6-1 and TRBJ1-2; D ambiguous. CDR1 is MNHNS, CDR2 SASEGT, per germline. V lost 1 base and J lost 0, with 15 bases in between. CDR3 length equals 17 residues. The CDR3 sequence: CASSEGGFGGANYGYTF. Here the CDR3 DNA reads TGTGCCAGCAGTGAAGGCGGGTTCGGTGGTGCTAACTATGGCTACACCTTC.

This clonotype was found a few times. This chain links TRBV11-2 with TRBJ2-7, with D perhaps assigned TRBD1 or TRBD2 (5 bases each). Trimming took 5 bases from V and 3 from J, leaving 17 bases between them. CDR3 length: 15 amino acids. The V gene's germline CDR1 is SGHAT and CDR2 FQNNGV. CDR3 residues: CASSKVRGSLYEQYF. CDR3 DNA sequence: TGTGCCAGCAGCAAGGTGAGGGGTTCGCTCTACGAGCAGTACTTC.

V is TRBV6-1 and J is TRBJ2-7, with TRBD1 matching over 7 bases. Trimming took 8 bases from V and 4 from J; bases not matched to a gene: 14. The CDR3 covers 15 residues. The germline gives CDR1 MNHNS, CDR2 SASEGT. For the CDR3, the DNA is TGTGCCAGCCGCCCGGCGGGCAGGGGGATGTACGAGCAGTACTTC. This gives the protein CASRPAGRGMYEQYF.

J is TRBJ2-1 and V is TRBV6-2 or TRBV6-3, with 7 bases identical to TRBD2. CDR1 is MNHEY, CDR2 SVGEGT, per germline. This CDR3 has 18 amino acids. With 0 bases clipped from V and 0 bases from J, the junction kept 8 bases outside the gene matches. For the CDR3, the DNA is TGTGCCAGCAGTTACTCGACAAGCGGGATATACTCCTACAATGAGCAGTTCTTC. Translated, it gives CASSYSTSGIYSYNEQFF.

The chain links TRBV7-9 to TRBJ2-5, with D perhaps TRBD1 (6 bases). Germline V lookup: CDR1 SEHNR, CDR2 FQNEAQ (reference sequence). This CDR3 spans 15 amino acids. Trimming took 1 base from V and 5 from J, leaving 14 bases between them. This CDR3 is CASSLVGQRSETQYF. In nucleotides, the CDR3 is TGTGCCAGCAGCTTAGTCGGACAGAGATCGGAGACCCAGTACTTC. The entire variable domain, with the rest obtained from reference TRBV7-9 and TRBJ2-5, is as follows: DTGVSQNPRHKITKRGQNVTFRCDPISEHNRLYWYRQTLGQGPEFLTYFQNEAQLEKSRLLSDRFSAERPKGSFSTLEIQRTEQGDSAMYLCASSLVGQRSETQYFGPGTRLLVL.

The chain uses TRBV15 and TRBJ1-1, with D unresolved. Between the trimmed V and J ends, which lost 1 base and 0 bases, there was a span of 9 bases. The CDR3 loop spans 15 amino acids. From germline, CDR1 is LNHNV and CDR2 YYDKDF (reference sequence). The CDR3 loop is CATSRGKGMNTEAFF. For the CDR3, the DNA is TGTGCCACCAGCAGAGGAAAGGGAATGAACACTGAAGCTTTCTTT.

This clonotype was observed many times. The chain uses TRBV4-3 and TRBJ2-7; no clear D gene. The ends were cut back, 0 bases at V and 3 bases at J, with 6 bases in the middle. The CDR3 length is 13 residues. CDR1 and CDR2 (germline): LGHNA, YSLEER. CDR3 sequence (DNA): TGCGCCAGCAGCCAAGATAAGGGCTACGAGCAGTACTTC. It codes for CASSQDKGYEQYF.

This clonotype was observed at least ten times. The gene calls are TRBV20-1 and TRBJ1-1; D not certain. Looked up from germline, CDR1 is DFQATT and CDR2 is SNEGSKA (reference sequence). The CDR3 loop spans 13 amino acids. Trimming took off 3 bases at V and 4 bases at J, with 12 bases between the two ends. This chain's CDR3 is CSARGELATEAFF. The CDR3 DNA follows: TGCAGTGCTAGGGGAGAACTGGCCACTGAAGCTTTCTTT.

This clonotype was observed a few times. The chain has TRBV10-1 and TRBJ2-1; D could derive from TRBD1 or TRBD2 (7 bases each). CDR1 and CDR2 (germline): WNHNN, SYGVQD (reference sequence). The ends were cut back, 4 bases at V and 0 bases at J, with 13 bases in the middle. The CDR3 is made up of 16 amino acids. Here the CDR3 reads CASSAGGQISYNEQFF. The CDR3 DNA follows: TGCGCCAGCAGTGCGGGGGGACAGATCTCCTACAATGAGCAGTTCTTC.

This clonotype was detected only a few times. This chain links TRBV4-2 with TRBJ2-5; 7 positions match TRBD2. V shed 1 base and J 5 bases; nucleotides not matched to a gene: 4. Per the germline V gene, CDR1 is LGHNA and CDR2 is YNFKEQ. This CDR3 has 14 residues. DNA for the CDR3: TGTGCCAGCAGCCAAGTGGGACTATCGGAGACCCAGTACTTC. Residues: CASSQVGLSETQYF.

This clonotype showed up just a few times. The V gene is TRBV20-1, the J gene TRBJ1-3; D is undetermined. Germline V CDR1 and CDR2: DFQATT, SNEGSKA (reference sequence). The V end was cut by 0 bases, the J end by 2 bases, with 8 bases between. CDR3 length equals 14 residues. This CDR3 reads CSAREGGAGNTIYF. CDR3 nucleotides: TGCAGTGCTAGAGAAGGTGGGGCTGGAAACACCATATATTTT.

This clonotype was detected ten times or more. The chain couples TRBV5-1 to TRBJ2-2, with 8 positions matching TRBD2. With 1 base clipped from V and 1 base from J, the junction kept 3 bases outside the gene matches. This CDR3 has 16 residues. Germline CDR1 and CDR2: SGHRS and YFSETQ. The CDR3 coding sequence is TGCGCCAGCAGCTTGTCTAGCGGGCGGAACACCGGGGAGCTGTTTTTT. Its protein product is CASSLSSGRNTGELFF.

The chain employs TRBV20-1 and TRBJ1-5, with 7 bases identical to TRBD1. J was trimmed by 0 bases and V by 1 base; bases with no gene match: 3. Germline V lookup: CDR1 DFQATT, CDR2 SNEGSKA (reference sequence). The CDR3 is made up of 15 amino acids. Here the CDR3 reads CSARVGTDSNQPQHF. For the CDR3, the DNA is TGCAGTGCTAGAGTCGGGACAGATAGCAATCAGCCCCAGCATTTT.

As for this clonotype: This may be a read error, as it is one base from a much larger clone. The chain uses TRBV7-9 and TRBJ1-6; no reliable D call. This CDR3 spans 16 amino acids. CDR1 and CDR2 (germline): SEHNR, FQNEAQ (reference sequence). The CDR3, as DNA: TGTGCCAGCAGCCCAAGGCCGCCGGCCCTCAATTCACCCCTCCGCTTT. Protein: CASSPRPPALNSPLRF.